The 29 T cell receptor beta chains below come from one sample, sequenced in a study of vaccination and CD4 T cells after COVID-19. TCRdb reprocessed the PCR reads with MiXCR, giving one entry per CDR3 protein. The table lists some 21,000 distinct CDR3 sequences, less than 75% of them singletons. The sample consisted of CD4+ T cells from blood, taken before SARS-CoV-2 vaccination. These receptors all stem from a human donor who had recovered from COVID-19.

The CDR3 DNA sequence: TGCAGTGCTAGATTAAGCGGGAGGCACAATGAGCAGTTCTTC. The encoded protein is CSARLSGRHNEQFF. The chain recombines TRBV20-1 with TRBJ2-1, with 9 bases identical to TRBD2. This CDR3 contains 14 residues. CDR1 and CDR2 (germline): DFQATT, SNEGSKA (reference sequence). V lost 2 bases, J lost 5 bases, and 4 bases stayed unmatched.

The rearrangement uses TRBV5-4 and TRBJ1-5, with D uncertain. CDR1 SGHNT and CDR2 YYREEE come from the germline V gene (reference sequence). CDR3 length equals 17 residues. V lost 6 bases to trimming and J lost 0 bases, with 19 bases between them. This CDR3 reads CASKAKDYLVSNQPQHF. CDR3 DNA: TGTGCCAGCAAAGCCAAGGACTACCTGGTTAGCAATCAGCCCCAGCATTTT.

In this sample, this clonotype turned up a few times. The chain links TRBV7-8 to TRBJ2-7; D may correspond to TRBD1 or TRBD2 (5 bases each). This CDR3 has 15 residues. Trimming took off 1 base at V and 3 bases at J, with 13 bases between the two ends. In germline, CDR1 is SGHVS, CDR2 FQNEAQ. CDR3 sequence: CASSLVRGPNYEQYF. For the CDR3, the DNA is TGTGCCAGCAGCTTAGTGAGGGGACCCAACTACGAGCAGTACTTC.

This clonotype showed up just a few times. The chain joins TRBV6-2 or TRBV6-3 to TRBJ1-1; the D gene is possibly TRBD1 (5 bases). The CDR3 loop spans 15 amino acids. Trimming shortened V by 6 bases and J by 3 bases, and 17 bases separated the two germline ends. The V gene's germline CDR1 is MNHEY and CDR2 SVGEGT. CDR3 nucleotide sequence: TGTGCCAGCAGGACAGTAGACAGTGGGCACACTGAAGCTTTCTTT. It encodes CASRTVDSGHTEAFF.

This clonotype was counted only a few times. The chain has TRBV28 and TRBJ1-5; TRBD1 is a possible D gene (5 bases). This CDR3 contains 16 residues. The V end lost 5 bases, the J end lost 3 bases, and 17 bases lay between the germline ends. Germline CDR1 MDHEN, CDR2 SYDVKM. CDR3 loop: CASSSSRQGTNQPQHF. The CDR3 bases are TGTGCCAGCAGTAGCTCCCGTCAAGGGACCAATCAGCCCCAGCATTTT.

The chain combines TRBV20-1 with TRBJ2-7; weak D call: TRBD1 (6 bases). From germline, CDR1 is DFQATT and CDR2 SNEGSKA (reference sequence). The CDR3 extends over 11 amino acids. The germline V and J ends were trimmed by 6 bases and 5 bases, with 11 bases remaining between them. CDR3 in DNA: TGCAGTGCCGTAAACAGGGACGAGCAGTACTTC. Encoded protein: CSAVNRDEQYF.

This chain joins TRBV12-3 or TRBV12-4 and TRBJ1-1, with 7 bases matching TRBD1. V shed 5 bases, J shed 8 bases, and the junction held 11 bases outside the gene matches. The CDR3 extends over 14 amino acids. CDR3 residues: CASSPSTGNIEAFF. The CDR3 region has the DNA TGTGCCAGCAGTCCATCGACAGGGAACATAGAAGCTTTCTTT.

This clonotype was recorded a few times. This chain connects TRBV6-5 to TRBJ1-3; a possible D gene is TRBD1 (6 bases). The CDR3 runs to 14 residues. Germline V CDR1 and CDR2: MNHEY, SVGAGI. V lost 3 bases to trimming and J lost 7 bases, with 13 bases between them. CDR3: CASSYKGDSNTIYF. In DNA form, the CDR3 reads TGTGCCAGCAGTTATAAGGGGGACTCGAACACCATATATTTT.

This chain uses TRBV7-8 with TRBJ2-7, with TRBD1 matching over 7 bases. CDR1 is SGHVS and CDR2 is FQNEAQ in the germline V gene. After removal of 4 bases from V and 2 bases from J, the junction contained 2 bases not matched to a gene. The length of the CDR3 is 13 residues. CDR3 region: CASSYQGAYEQYF. DNA of the CDR3: TGTGCCAGCAGCTACCAGGGGGCCTACGAGCAGTACTTC.

This clonotype has only a few counts. This chain links TRBV20-1 with TRBJ2-6; no clear D. The germline CDR1 and CDR2 sequences are DFQATT and SNEGSKA (reference sequence). V was shortened by 2 bases and J by 3 bases, with 14 bases between the two germline ends. This CDR3 has 16 amino acids. The chain's CDR3 is CSARKVVVDGANVLTF. The CDR3 bases are TGCAGTGCTAGAAAGGTTGTAGTTGATGGGGCCAACGTCCTGACTTTC.

The rearrangement joins TRBV29-1 to TRBJ2-5, with D maybe TRBD2 (5 bases). V lost 1 base and J 4 bases, leaving 10 bases between the germline ends. The germline CDR1 and CDR2 sequences are SQVTM and ANQGSEA. CDR3 length: 13 residues. The CDR3 DNA reads TGCAGCGTTGAAGTGGGAGTTGGAGAGACCCAGTACTTC. Its protein product is CSVEVGVGETQYF.

J is TRBJ2-3 and V is TRBV20-1; weak D call: TRBD1 (5 bases). This CDR3 region has 13 residues. Germline V gives CDR1 DFQATT, CDR2 SNEGSKA (reference sequence). V shed 6 bases and J shed 6 bases, with 16 bases lying between them. The CDR3 sequence: CSAANGPGDTQYF. CDR3 DNA: TGCAGTGCCGCAAACGGGCCAGGGGATACGCAGTATTTT.

Only one count was recorded for this clonotype. The chain uses TRBV20-1 and TRBJ2-1; a weak D match, TRBD2 (6 bases). Gene TRBJ2-7 matches the end of the DNA better, so the J call may be wrong. Germline-derived CDR1 and CDR2 are DFQATT and SNEGSKA (reference sequence). This CDR3 comprises 12 residues. The CDR3 nucleotides read TGCAGTGCTACTTCTGGGACTTACGAGCAGTACTTC. Protein product: CSATSGTYEQYF.

V gene TRBV15 combines with J gene TRBJ2-3, with TRBD2 matching 9 bases. The CDR3 is 19 amino acids. V lost 3 bases to trimming and J lost 5 bases; unmatched junction nucleotides: 18. CDR1 and CDR2 from the germline V gene are LNHNV and YYDKDF (reference sequence). In DNA, the CDR3 is TGTGCCACCAGCAGGGTGGGATTAGGGCTAGCGGGAATGGAAGATACGCAGTATTTT. The encoded protein is CATSRVGLGLAGMEDTQYF.

The chain combines TRBV6-4 with TRBJ2-2; D possibly corresponds to TRBD1 (6 bases). Looked up from germline, CDR1 is MRHNA and CDR2 is SNTAGT. Between the trimmed V and J ends, which lost 6 bases and 7 bases, there was a span of 9 bases. The CDR3 extends over 12 amino acids. CDR3 protein: CASSQGSGELFF. CDR3 coding DNA: TGTGCCAGCAGCCAGGGGAGCGGGGAGCTGTTTTTT.

The table lists this clonotype with a few counts. The chain employs TRBV20-1 and TRBJ2-7; 7 bases line up with TRBD1. The CDR3 length is 12 residues. With V trimmed by 1 base and J by 5 bases, 2 bases remained unmatched. Germline CDR1 is DFQATT and CDR2 is SNEGSKA (reference sequence). CDR3 sequence reads: CSARATGDEQYF. In nucleotides, the CDR3 is TGCAGTGCTAGAGCTACAGGGGACGAGCAGTACTTC.

This clonotype was picked up a small number of times. The chain joins TRBV7-6 to TRBJ1-1; D remains unclear. V shed 6 bases and J shed 1 base, with 6 bases lying between them. This CDR3 contains 12 residues. Germline-derived CDR1 and CDR2 are SGHVS and FNYEAQ. CDR3 sequence reads: CASRNGNTEAFF. The CDR3 DNA follows: TGTGCCAGCAGAAATGGGAACACTGAAGCTTTCTTT.

The chain recombines TRBV20-1 with TRBJ1-2, with TRBD1 identical over 7 bases. CDR1 and CDR2 (germline): DFQATT, SNEGSKA (reference sequence). Trimming at V came to 0 bases and at J to 6 bases, leaving 10 bases not matched to a gene. This CDR3 comprises 15 residues. This CDR3 is CSARDPVKGADGYTF. The CDR3 DNA reads as TGCAGTGCTAGAGATCCGGTGAAGGGGGCGGATGGCTACACCTTC.

Only a few counts were recorded for this clonotype. The chain has TRBV27 and TRBJ1-3, with D hard to call. The CDR3 has 13 amino acids. Trimming pared 10 bases from V and 2 bases from J, leaving 12 bases between. Germline V gene lookup returns CDR1 MNHEY and CDR2 SMNVEV (reference sequence). The CDR3 DNA reads as TGTGCCACCCGGACCGCCCCTGGAAACACCATATATTTT. Protein: CATRTAPGNTIYF.

The rearrangement links TRBV6-2 or TRBV6-3 to TRBJ2-5, with 8 bases that match TRBD2. The CDR3 sequence is 21 residues long. From germline, CDR1 is MNHEY and CDR2 SVGEGT. Trimming cost V 0 bases and J 5 bases; bases outside gene matches: 23. CDR3 protein: CASSYSAPAAPVRERGETQYF. Written as DNA, the CDR3 is TGTGCCAGCAGTTACTCGGCCCCAGCCGCCCCCGTCCGGGAGCGGGGGGAGACCCAGTACTTC.

V is TRBV2 and J is TRBJ2-1; D possibly matches TRBD1 or TRBD2 (5 bases each). The germline gives CDR1 SNHLY, CDR2 FYNNEI. The V end lost 4 bases, the J end lost 0 bases, and 19 bases lay between the germline ends. This CDR3 contains 18 residues. This CDR3 reads CASSAGASLAVSYNEQFF. The DNA of the CDR3 is TGTGCCAGCAGTGCTGGGGCCTCCCTAGCAGTCTCCTACAATGAGCAGTTCTTC.

CDR3 nucleotide sequence: TGTGCCAGCAGCCCCGGGACTAGGTCCCCCCGAGATACGCAGTATTTT. This encodes CASSPGTRSPRDTQYF. This chain joins TRBV11-2 and TRBJ2-3, with 8 bases matching TRBD2. From germline, CDR1 is SGHAT and CDR2 FQNNGV. The CDR3 is 16 amino acids. V gave up 5 bases and J gave up 5 bases; unmatched junction bases: 12.

DNA for the CDR3: TGTGCCAGCAGGAACAGGGGTAGCGAGACCCAGTACTTC. Translation gives CASRNRGSETQYF. The rearrangement uses TRBV7-2 and TRBJ2-5, with TRBD1 identical over 7 bases. CDR1 is SGHTA, CDR2 FQGNSA, per germline. There are 13 residues in the CDR3. V was clipped by 6 bases and J by 5 bases; unmatched bases: 6.

The chain recombines TRBV15 with TRBJ2-2; TRBD2 matches at 10 bases. The CDR3 extends over 15 amino acids. CDR1 LNHNV and CDR2 YYDKDF come from the germline V gene (reference sequence). Germline trimming cut 4 bases from V and 6 bases from J; bases unmatched to any gene: 5. CDR3 loop: CATSNLLAGSGELFF. For the CDR3, the DNA is TGTGCCACCAGCAATTTACTAGCGGGATCCGGGGAGCTGTTTTTT.

The chain employs TRBV28 and TRBJ1-2, with 7 nucleotides matching TRBD1. V was clipped by 6 bases and J by 1 base; unmatched bases: 5. CDR1 is MDHEN, CDR2 SYDVKM, per germline. The CDR3 has 14 residues. CDR3 in amino acids: CASSSGTVNYGYTF. CDR3 sequence (DNA): TGTGCCAGCAGCTCGGGGACAGTTAACTATGGCTACACCTTC.

This clonotype has more than one count but fewer than ten. The CDR3 loop is CASSFQGGQETQYF. Written as DNA, the CDR3 is TGTGCCAGCAGTTTTCAAGGCGGACAAGAGACCCAGTACTTC. The J gene is TRBJ2-5, the V gene TRBV28; the D is unclear. The germline CDR1 and CDR2 sequences are MDHEN and SYDVKM. Trimming took 3 bases from V and 2 from J, leaving 10 bases between them. CDR3 length: 14 amino acids.

The chain links TRBV7-2 to TRBJ2-5; 10 nucleotides line up with TRBD2. V shed 2 bases and J 0 bases; nucleotides not matched to a gene: 3. CDR3 length: 16 residues. The germline V gene encodes CDR1 SGHTA and CDR2 FQGNSA. This CDR3 is CASSLFSGRDQETQYF. The CDR3 DNA is TGTGCCAGCAGCTTATTCAGCGGGAGGGACCAAGAGACCCAGTACTTC.

V usage is TRBV7-2 and J usage is TRBJ1-5, with D possibly TRBD1 on 5 matching bases. The germline V and J ends were trimmed by 1 base and 7 bases, with 17 bases remaining between them. CDR3 length: 16 residues. CDR1 and CDR2 from the germline V gene are SGHTA and FQGNSA. The CDR3 DNA is TGTGCCAGCAGCTTAGTGGGGGTCGGGGCTGGGCAGCCCCAGCATTTT. It specifies CASSLVGVGAGQPQHF.

This clonotype was recorded a few times. The chain couples TRBV11-3 to TRBJ2-2; TRBD2 aligns across 7 bases. The germline gives CDR1 SGHNT, CDR2 YENEEA. The CDR3 sequence is 17 residues long. Trimming took 2 bases from V and 3 from J; bases not matched to a gene: 9. This CDR3 reads CASSLYWRAGDTGELFF. As DNA, the CDR3 is TGTGCCAGCAGCTTATATTGGAGGGCGGGGGACACCGGGGAGCTGTTTTTT.